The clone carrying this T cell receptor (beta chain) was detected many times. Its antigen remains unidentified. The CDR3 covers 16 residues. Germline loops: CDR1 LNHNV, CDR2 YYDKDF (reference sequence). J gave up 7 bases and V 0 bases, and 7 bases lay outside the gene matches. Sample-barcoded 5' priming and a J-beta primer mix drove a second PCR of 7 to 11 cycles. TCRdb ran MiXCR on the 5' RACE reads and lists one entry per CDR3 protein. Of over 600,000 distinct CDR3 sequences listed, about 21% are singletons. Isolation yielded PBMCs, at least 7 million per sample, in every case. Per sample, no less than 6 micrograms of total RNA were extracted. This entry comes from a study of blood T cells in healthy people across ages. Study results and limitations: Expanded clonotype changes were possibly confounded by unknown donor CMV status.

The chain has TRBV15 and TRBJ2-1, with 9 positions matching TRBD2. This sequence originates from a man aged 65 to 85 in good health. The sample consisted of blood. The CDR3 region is CATSREGLAGINEQFF. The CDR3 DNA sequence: TGTGCCACCAGCAGAGAAGGCCTAGCGGGGATAAATGAGCAGTTCTTC.